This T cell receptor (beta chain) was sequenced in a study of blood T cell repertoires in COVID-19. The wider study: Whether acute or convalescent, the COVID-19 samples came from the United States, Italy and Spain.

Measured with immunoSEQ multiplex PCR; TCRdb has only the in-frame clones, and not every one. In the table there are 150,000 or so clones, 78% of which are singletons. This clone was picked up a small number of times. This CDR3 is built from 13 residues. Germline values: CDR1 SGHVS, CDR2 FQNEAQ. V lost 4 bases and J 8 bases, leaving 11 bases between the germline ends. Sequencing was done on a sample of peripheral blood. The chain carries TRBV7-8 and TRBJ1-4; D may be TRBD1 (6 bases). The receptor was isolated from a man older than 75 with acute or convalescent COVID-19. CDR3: CASSYRVGEKLFF. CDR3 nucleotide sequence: TGTGCCAGCAGCTACAGGGTTGGAGAAAAACTGTTTTTT. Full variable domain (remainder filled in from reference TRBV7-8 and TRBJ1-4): GAGVSQSPRYKVAKRGQDVALRCDPISGHVSLFWYQQALGQGPEFLTYFQNEAQLDKSGLPSDRFFAERPEGSVSTLKIQRTQQEDSAVYLCASSYRVGEKLFFGSGTQLSVL.